The entry below gives a single T cell receptor beta chain sequence along with its context. This sample was taken from a study of blood T cell repertoires in COVID-19. Looking at the study overall: Researchers got acute and convalescent COVID-19 samples from the United States, Italy and Spain. PBMCs, B-cell-depleted T cells, or T cells were the source of the cDNA or gDNA that made up the material.

Original data processing: Amplifying reference gene primers gave estimates of nucleated cell counts. Libraries were prepared by immunoSEQ multiplex PCR; TCRdb keeps only in-frame clonotypes and omits some of them. V and J calls and clone size come straight from that table; D and trimming were deduced from the DNA. Of some 320,000 clones in the sample, approximately 87% were seen once. After removal of 3 bases from V and 5 bases from J, the junction contained 11 bases not matched to a gene. CDR1 is LNHNV, CDR2 YYDKDF, per germline (reference sequence). This CDR3 comprises 17 residues. Sequenced input: peripheral blood. This chain links TRBV15 with TRBJ2-3; 10 bases map to TRBD2. This TCR derives from a woman between 45 and 65 years old who had recovered from COVID-19. CDR3 in DNA: TGTGCCACCAGCAGGTACCCTAGCGGGAGCTCTATAGATACGCAGTATTTT. Residues: CATSRYPSGSSIDTQYF. The entire variable domain, with the rest obtained from reference TRBV15 and TRBJ2-3, is as follows: DAMVIQNPRYQVTQFGKPVTLSCSQTLNHNVMYWYQQKSSQAPKLLFHYYDKDFNNEADTPDNFQSRRPNTSFCFLDIRSPGLGDTAMYLCATSRYPSGSSIDTQYFGPGTRLTVL.